This T cell receptor (beta chain) came from a study of T cells expressing NK-cell markers. The CDR3 consists of 11 residues. In germline, CDR1 is SGHTA, CDR2 FQGTGA. TCRdb re-called the 5' RACE reads; every CDR3 protein appears as one record, without DNA. This sample's clone table lists some 300,000 distinct CDR3 sequences. The J gene is TRBJ2-7, the V gene TRBV7-3; TCRdb names TRBD2, which stays unverified in the absence of DNA. Sequenced input: blood T cells: a sorted CD56 or NKG2C T cell subset, CD4+ or CD8+ T cells, or bulk PBMC T cells (not recorded which). The sequence came from a man aged 18 to 30 in good health. CDR3 residues: CASRWRERQYF.